The subject of this entry is one TCR beta chain. Its cognate antigen is unknown. V shed 6 bases and J 4 bases; nucleotides not matched to a gene: 5. CDR1 is MGHDK and CDR2 is SYGVNS in the germline V gene. The CDR3 length is 15 residues. This specimen belongs to a study of siplizumab effects on memory and regulatory T cells. TCR templates numbering around 9.6 x 10^4 were assayed per sample. The repertoire was sequenced with immunoSEQ multiplex PCR; TCRdb's copy has only in-frame clones and lacks some. The sample includes tens of thousands of clones, 94% of them seen just once. Study-wide results and caveats: Suppressive capability of dividing Tregs from siplizumab cultures went unverified. Among sequences traceable to unstimulated CD4+ memory cells, alloreactive ones were significantly reduced by siplizumab.

The sample taken for sequencing was non-Treg CD4+ T cells sorted from blood. The chain has TRBV25-1 and TRBJ2-1; 11 nucleotides line up with TRBD2. The TCR was taken from a human donor in good health. Here the CDR3 reads CASREGLAVYNEQFF. The CDR3 region has the DNA TGTGCCAGCAGAGAGGGACTAGCGGTGTACAATGAGCAGTTCTTC.